Presented here are 25 T cell receptor beta chains from one specimen sequenced in a study of identical twins. TCRdb used MiXCR to reprocess the 5' RACE reads, holding one entry per CDR3 protein. The profile shows 690,000 or so distinct CDR3 sequences, around 5.7% of them singletons. Sample: naive T cells sorted from blood. These receptors all stem from a man between 18 and 29 years old in good health.

A word on this clonotype: A much bigger clone sits one base away, suggesting this may be a read error. This rearrangement joins TRBV12-1 to TRBJ2-4; TRBD2, the table's D call, lacks a check against the DNA. TRBV12-1 corresponds to a pseudogene. This CDR3 is built from 20 residues. The CDR3, as DNA: TGTGCCAGCAGCTTTTCCCTACGTAGCGGGGGACATTTAGCCAAAAGCATTCAGTACTTC. Translating it yields CASSFSLRSGGHLAKSIQYF.

A few counts support this clonotype. The V gene is TRBV28, the J gene TRBJ2-1, with 7 bases lining up with TRBD2. The CDR3 extends over 15 amino acids. V gave up 6 bases and J gave up 6 bases; unmatched junction bases: 11. The germline V gene encodes CDR1 MDHEN and CDR2 SYDVKM. The CDR3 spells CASRGGTASGNEQFF. CDR3 DNA sequence: TGTGCCAGCAGGGGAGGGACTGCGTCGGGCAATGAGCAGTTCTTC.

V is TRBV2 and J is TRBJ2-1; the match to TRBD2 covers 7 bases. The V gene end was trimmed by 6 bases and the J gene end by 14 bases; junction bases not matched to a gene: 10. The length of the CDR3 is 12 residues. The germline CDR1 and CDR2 sequences are SNHLY and FYNNEI. The CDR3, as DNA: TGTGCCAGCAGACTAGCGACATATGGGAAGTTCTTC. Translation: CASRLATYGKFF.

Ten or more counts support this clonotype. The chain uses TRBV20-1 and TRBJ2-3; 10 bases line up with TRBD2. Germline CDR1 DFQATT, CDR2 SNEGSKA (reference sequence). V dropped 5 bases and J dropped 2; count of bases not matched to a gene: 7. The CDR3 has 15 amino acids. The chain's CDR3 is CSAGGSGRATDTQYF. DNA for the CDR3: TGCAGTGCTGGGGGAAGCGGGAGGGCCACAGATACGCAGTATTTT.

This clonotype came up many times. V usage is TRBV15 and J usage is TRBJ1-5; D gene unclear. V was shortened by 6 bases and J by 1 base, with 13 bases between the two germline ends. The length of the CDR3 is 15 residues. Germline loops: CDR1 LNHNV, CDR2 YYDKDF (reference sequence). CDR3 amino acids: CATSSRTGSNQPQHF. The DNA of the CDR3 is TGTGCCACCAGTTCCAGAACGGGGAGCAATCAGCCCCAGCATTTT.

This clonotype was counted a few times. V is TRBV15 and J is TRBJ2-4; possibly TRBD1 for D (5 bases). Trimming shortened V by 3 bases and J by 8 bases, and 8 bases separated the two germline ends. From germline, CDR1 is LNHNV and CDR2 YYDKDF (reference sequence). CDR3 size: 12 residues. CDR3 in DNA: TGTGCCACCAGCAGCTCAGGGTACATTCAGTACTTC. It translates to CATSSSGYIQYF.

The chain has TRBV30 and TRBJ2-2; the D is unclear. The CDR3 has 15 amino acids. With 0 bases removed from V and 0 bases from J, the gap between germline ends came to 8 bases. Per the germline V gene, CDR1 is GTSNPN and CDR2 is SVGIG (reference sequence). CDR3 in DNA: TGTGCCTGGAGTGTACAACTGGCGAACACCGGGGAGCTGTTTTTT. Translating gives CAWSVQLANTGELFF.

This clonotype was seen at least ten times. The CDR3 sequence: CASGSTGTQNTGELFF. Here the CDR3 DNA reads TGTGCCAGCGGATCGACCGGGACACAGAACACCGGGGAGCTGTTTTTT. The rearrangement joins TRBV12-3 or TRBV12-4 to TRBJ2-2; maybe TRBD1 (6 bases). V lost 8 bases, J lost 1 base, and 17 bases lay in between. CDR3 length equals 16 residues.

This chain uses TRBV5-1 with TRBJ2-5, with TRBD2 identical over 7 bases. The germline V gene encodes CDR1 SGHRS and CDR2 YFSETQ. V lost 0 bases, J lost 3 bases, and 5 bases stayed unmatched. The CDR3 is made up of 15 amino acids. CDR3: CASSLAGGGKETQYF. The CDR3 DNA is TGCGCCAGCAGCTTGGCCGGCGGGGGAAAAGAGACCCAGTACTTC.

This clonotype was observed a few times. This chain joins TRBV6-2 or TRBV6-3 and TRBJ1-2; D call uncertain. The CDR3 is 13 amino acids. Deletions cut 6 bases from V and 8 bases from J, with 16 bases between. The germline V gene has CDR1 MNHEY and CDR2 SVGEGT. CDR3 bases: TGTGCCAGCAGACCTGGACCGGTTAGCGGCTACACCTTC. It codes for CASRPGPVSGYTF.

This clonotype has at least ten counts. The chain has TRBV29-1 and TRBJ1-1; D is undetermined. Germline assignment: CDR1 SQVTM and CDR2 ANQGSEA. The CDR3 spans 14 residues. V was pared by 2 bases and J by 0 bases, with 10 bases between. The CDR3 protein is CSVEQRNLNTEAFF. DNA of the CDR3: TGCAGCGTTGAACAACGGAACTTGAACACTGAAGCTTTCTTT.

This clonotype was recorded many times. The CDR3 bases are TGTGCCAGCAGCCAAGAGGCCCAGGGACTCCTCTCCTACAATGAGCAGTTCTTC. Its protein product is CASSQEAQGLLSYNEQFF. V gene TRBV4-2 combines with J gene TRBJ2-1; a weak D match, TRBD2 (6 bases). Germline V CDR1 and CDR2: LGHNA, YNFKEQ. The germline V and J ends were trimmed by 0 bases and 0 bases, with 15 bases remaining between them. The CDR3 sequence is 18 residues long.

The rearrangement joins TRBV5-1 to TRBJ2-1; a possible D gene is TRBD2 (5 bases). Germline CDR1 and CDR2: SGHRS and YFSETQ. The CDR3 loop spans 15 amino acids. V was trimmed by 4 bases and J by 9 bases, leaving 20 bases between them. The CDR3 DNA reads as TGCGCCAGCAGCCCCAGCACCGGTACTAGGGTTGAGCAGTTCTTC. Translated, it gives CASSPSTGTRVEQFF.

This clonotype was counted many times. The chain employs TRBV7-8 and TRBJ2-3; D unclear. Trimming removed 6 bases at V and 1 base at J, with 11 bases between. The length of the CDR3 is 14 residues. Germline V CDR1 and CDR2: SGHVS, FQNEAQ. CDR3 DNA sequence: TGTGCCAGCAGTGACCTCTACCGCACAGATACGCAGTATTTT. Residues: CASSDLYRTDTQYF.

Many counts were recorded for this clonotype. This chain links TRBV20-1 with TRBJ2-2; maybe TRBD2 (6 bases). Trimming removed 0 bases at V and 1 base at J, with 15 bases between. From germline, CDR1 is DFQATT and CDR2 SNEGSKA (reference sequence). The CDR3 has 17 amino acids. Here the CDR3 reads CSARDEGLPWNTGELFF. The CDR3 DNA reads TGCAGTGCTAGAGATGAGGGACTTCCTTGGAACACCGGGGAGCTGTTTTTT.

On this clonotype: This may be a read error: a much more frequent sequence differs by one nucleotide. The CDR3 end shows no conserved phenylalanine or tryptophan, and so a read error is likely. The rearrangement joins TRBV10-3 to TRBJ2-1, with D tentatively TRBD2 (5 bases). V was cut by 8 bases and J by 1 base, with 6 bases left in between. Germline-derived CDR1 and CDR2 are ENHRY and SYGVKD. The CDR3 loop spans 12 amino acids. CDR3 residues: CAIRGSYNEQFY. The CDR3 coding sequence is TGTGCCATCCGAGGGTCCTACAATGAGCAGTTCTAC.

The sample holds a few counts of this clonotype. V and J are TRBV15 and TRBJ1-1; possible D gene TRBD1, 6 bases. Germline V gene data show CDR1 as LNHNV and CDR2 as YYDKDF (reference sequence). The CDR3 sequence is 14 residues long. Trimming shortened V by 0 bases and J by 6 bases, and 11 bases separated the two germline ends. CDR3 loop: CATSRDRGGAEAFF. The CDR3 DNA is TGTGCCACCAGCAGAGATAGGGGGGGGGCTGAAGCTTTCTTT.

This clonotype was recorded at least ten times. V gene TRBV7-9 combines with J gene TRBJ2-5; D gene uncertain. The V end lost 0 bases, the J end lost 1 base, and 6 bases lay between the germline ends. This CDR3 has 14 residues. CDR1 is SEHNR and CDR2 is FQNEAQ in the germline V gene (reference sequence). The CDR3 loop is CASSLATSQETQYF. As DNA, the CDR3 is TGTGCCAGCAGCTTAGCGACAAGCCAAGAGACCCAGTACTTC.

This clonotype showed up many times. This CDR3 reads CATSDPSGYSYNEQFF. In nucleotides, the CDR3 is TGTGCCACCAGTGACCCTAGCGGATACTCCTACAATGAGCAGTTCTTC. The chain uses TRBV24-1 and TRBJ2-1, with TRBD2 matching 7 bases. With V trimmed by 4 bases and J by 0 bases, 5 bases remained unmatched. The CDR3 has 16 residues. Per the germline V gene, CDR1 is KGHDR and CDR2 is SFDVKD.

This clonotype was observed at least ten times. DNA for the CDR3: TGTGCCAGCAGCTCCACGCTGAGCTCCTATAATTCACCCCTCCACTTT. This translates into CASSSTLSSYNSPLHF. The chain employs TRBV7-6 and TRBJ1-6, with D unresolved. Per germline, CDR1 SGHVS and CDR2 FNYEAQ. CDR3 length equals 16 residues. Trimming removed 4 bases at V and 0 bases at J, with 10 bases between.

This clonotype was seen ten or more times. The chain recombines TRBV12-3 or TRBV12-4 with TRBJ2-2; no firm D call. V was cut by 5 bases and J by 1 base, with 8 bases left in between. The CDR3 runs 14 residues. The CDR3 spells CASSPPRNTGELFF. The CDR3 DNA reads TGTGCCAGCAGTCCCCCAAGGAACACCGGGGAGCTGTTTTTT.

In its sample, this clonotype was seen a few times. The chain links TRBV27 to TRBJ1-5; 7 bases map to TRBD1. The V and J ends lost 4 bases and 6 bases, in that order; junction bases with no gene match: 6. The CDR3 extends over 14 amino acids. Per germline, CDR1 MNHEY and CDR2 SMNVEV (reference sequence). This chain's CDR3 is CASSSLAGGQPQHF. The CDR3 coding sequence is TGTGCCAGCAGTTCCCTGGCAGGGGGTCAGCCCCAGCATTTT.

This clonotype appeared a few times. This chain links TRBV6-1 with TRBJ2-4; possibly TRBD2 for D (5 bases). CDR3 size: 12 residues. CDR1 is MNHNS, CDR2 SASEGT, per germline. Trimming removed 0 bases from V and 8 bases from J, with 5 bases in between. The CDR3 here is CASSEARDIQYF. The CDR3 nucleotides are TGTGCCAGCAGTGAAGCGAGGGACATTCAGTACTTC.

This clonotype appeared many times. The CDR3, as DNA: TGTGCCAGCAGCAGCGGGACCCGAATTAGGGAGACCCAGTACTTC. Protein product: CASSSGTRIRETQYF. The chain couples TRBV5-6 to TRBJ2-5, with 7 bases identical to TRBD2. The germline CDR1 and CDR2 sequences are SGHDT and YYEEEE. CDR3 size: 15 residues. The ends lost 4 bases at V and 5 bases at J; junction bases unmatched: 11.

The table lists this clonotype with a few counts. The rearrangement joins TRBV27 to TRBJ1-5; D not certain. This CDR3 spans 14 amino acids. V lost 5 bases and J lost 2, with 10 bases in between. Germline assignment: CDR1 MNHEY and CDR2 SMNVEV (reference sequence). CDR3 in DNA: TGTGCCAGCAGTCTGAGTCACCGCAATCAGCCCCAGCATTTT. It codes for CASSLSHRNQPQHF.